This T cell receptor beta chain was profiled in a study of blood T cells in healthy people across ages. Study-level background: Using template switching, researchers captured about one barcoded beta molecule for each two T cells.

Then a second PCR, running roughly 7 to 11 cycles, was carried out with a sample-barcoded 5' primer and a J-beta primer mix. A 12-random-nucleotide template-switch adaptor tagged each cDNA molecule. From the 5' RACE reads, TCRdb called clonotypes with MiXCR, one entry per CDR3 protein. Of 2 million or so distinct CDR3 sequences in the sample, less than 50% were seen once. Germline-derived CDR1 and CDR2 are LGHNA and YNFKEQ. This CDR3 is 14 amino acids long. V shed 0 bases and J shed 6 bases, with 9 bases lying between them. On this clonotype: Its cognate antigen is unknown.

Study-wide findings and caveats: Aged donors had fewer naive CD4+ cells and lower diversity than long-lived donors. A strong correlation between TCR beta diversity and naive T cell percentage was seen.

The sample comprised blood. This TCR came from a woman between 35 and 50 years old in good health. This sequence joins TRBV4-2 and TRBJ1-5; D call uncertain. The CDR3 region is CASSQDATSQPQHF. The CDR3, as DNA: TGTGCCAGCAGCCAAGACGCAACTAGTCAGCCCCAGCATTTT.